This TCR beta chain was identified during a study of graft-versus-host responses after intestinal transplantation (dated by TCRdb to the early 2020s). Notes on the research overall: The transplants that recipients got were multivisceral, liver-intestinal, or isolated intestinal. Rather than being sequenced by the commercial service, samples from three later patients were sequenced in-house on an Illumina MiSeq and processed with MiXCR. Donor T cell macrochimerism was defined as a peak of at least 4% donor T cells among recipient peripheral blood mononuclear cells. Alloreactive clones were identified by sequencing pre-transplant mixed lymphocyte reaction products and comparing these products with unstimulated pre-transplant donor and recipient T cells. After intestinal transplantation, graft-versus-host and host-versus-graft alloreactive T cell clones were followed in the graft, circulation and bone marrow using bulk TCR-beta CDR3 sequencing. All recipients received anti-thymocyte globulin induction followed by maintenance tacrolimus and steroids for three to four years. The cohort enrolled about 23 intestinal transplant recipients, one of whom was a retransplant, and 3 patients without pretransplant specimens were excluded.

Paper-wide results and their limitations: Conclusions were limited by the relatively low number and heterogeneity of intestinal transplant patients. In patients with donor T cell macrochimerism, the allografts had high GvH to HvG T cell clonal ratios. GvH clones were detected in recipient bone marrow, and some of these GvH clones were observed earlier in ileal mucosa or blood, consistent with an intestinal mucosal origin. Peak levels of circulating GvH clones were associated with declines in HvG clones early after transplant.

As for this clone: Base quality data are lacking; no much larger clone is found one base away.

Library creation used the immunoSEQ multiplex PCR assay. For most patients, genomic DNA was isolated with the Qiagen DNeasy Blood and Tissue Kit and shipped frozen to Adaptive Biotechnologies for TCR sequencing. For most patients, genomic DNA was subjected to high-throughput TCR-beta CDR3 sequencing by Adaptive Biotechnologies. The authors processed their data as follows. Adaptive's ImmunoSEQ software was the source of the TCR sequencing data for roughly 19 patients, while three other patients were processed with MiXCR and VDJtools. CD4 versus CD8 sorting errors were corrected by removing sequences found in both subsets at a frequency ratio below 5:1. Because the origin of CDR3 nucleotide sequences shared between donor and recipient could not be assigned, those sequences were removed. To count as alloreactive, a clone needed at least 2-fold expansion over unstimulated cells and a minimum CFSE-low frequency of 0.002% (template counts) or 0.001% (read counts). Clones detected in sequenced pre-transplant spleen, lymph node, or MLR CFSE-low populations of the donor or recipient were defined as mappable. Cumulative frequency of alloreactive clones was calculated as a percentage of all sequences weighted by copy number. TCRdb limited this immuneACCESS table to in-frame rearrangements with V and J called. A share of clones is missing; checked studies link under half to unresolved V genes, and the rest is unexplained. The DNA gave D and trimming, while V, J and clone size come from that table. In all, the sample holds 20,000 to 25,000 clones, and 50% to 65% of those were seen once. Of the sample, 1% falls within the top ten clones.

The sample's time point label, decoded: cells obtained before transplantation from donor or recipient. In mixed lymphocyte reactions, about 200,000 CFSE-labeled pre-transplant responders were plated with about 200,000 irradiated violet-dye-labeled stimulators and cultured for 5 to 6 days. After the mixed lymphocyte reaction, proliferating CD3+CD4+CFSE-low and CD3+CD8+CFSE-low responder cells were FACS-sorted on a BD Influx sorter. The sequencing here drew on alloreactive CD4+ T cells from a mixed lymphocyte reaction culture, taken before intestinal transplant. Explained via the paper, the cell subset or site label denotes: CFSE-low proliferating T cells sorted from approximately 6-day pre-transplant mixed lymphocyte reaction (GvH or HvG direction). The sequence came from a human patient who received an intestinal transplant.

The CDR3 in this case is CAWSVTSSYNEQFF. The nucleotide sequence reads TGTGCCTGGAGTGTGACTAGCTCCTACAATGAGCAGTTCTTC. The rearrangement joined TRBV30 to TRBJ2-1; TRBD2 is a possible D gene, resting on 6 matching bases. From a lookup of the germline V gene (reference sequence), CDR1 and CDR2 are GTSNPN and SVGIG. V is clipped by 0 bases and J by 0 bases, and the sequence between their germline boundaries is 6 bases long. Including the terminal cysteine and phenylalanine, the CDR3 comprises 14 residues. Only the CDR3 part of the read is kept: 42 bases, read in frame from the first base.